This TCR beta chain is from a study of blood T cell repertoires in COVID-19. Overall study context: The samples span acute and convalescent COVID-19 from the United States, Italy and Spain. Sample material is recorded as cDNA or gDNA derived from T cells, B-cell-depleted T cells, or PBMCs.

Enrolled during active infection, Seattle patients were then followed longitudinally. Authors' analysis steps: Estimates of nucleated cell counts were drawn from the amplification of reference gene primers. Sequencing used immunoSEQ multiplex PCR; TCRdb keeps in-frame clones, though not all of them. V and J calls and clone size are as listed in that table; D and trimming were resolved from the DNA. The sample holds around 120,000 clones, about 90% seen once. The CDR3 has 14 amino acids. V lost 4 bases, J lost 6 bases, and 7 bases stayed unmatched. CDR1 is SGHRS and CDR2 is YFSETQ in the germline V gene.

This TCR was recovered from a woman aged 55-75 years with COVID-19, enrolled during active disease. This chain links TRBV5-1 with TRBJ1-1; TRBD1 aligns across 9 bases. Source material: peripheral blood. The CDR3 spells CASSPGQGGAEAFF. DNA of the CDR3: TGCGCCAGCAGCCCGGGACAGGGCGGCGCTGAAGCTTTCTTT.